This T cell receptor beta chain was sequenced for a study of cytomegalovirus exposure and HLA in healthy donors. Vbeta (60) and Jbeta (13) primers were used in the PCR. Using immunoSEQ multiplex PCR, the repertoire was profiled, and TCRdb retains in-frame clones only, with some absent. The sample gives around 180,000 clones, approximately 80% of which show up once; more than 4% is in the top ten. This clone was detected a few times. What it binds is unknown. Study-level findings and limits: Later analysis placed DRB1 highest and HLA-C lowest in TCR association rates, which differed by HLA locus.

The sequence was collected from a man aged 18 to 35 in good health and CMV-seronegative. Input material: PBMCs.

The DNA of the CDR3 is TGTGCCAGCAGTACAGGGGCCACAGGTAGGAATGAGCAGTTCTTC. Translated: CASSTGATGRNEQFF. The J gene is TRBJ2-1, the V gene TRBV16; 7 bases agree with TRBD1. Trimming at V came to 6 bases and at J to 7 bases, leaving 12 bases not matched to a gene. This CDR3 comprises 15 residues. Germline values: CDR1 KGHSY, CDR2 FQNENV.